Listed here are 9 T cell receptor beta chains from one sample, sequenced in a study of T cell responses to AZD1222 COVID-19 vaccine. Libraries were prepared by immunoSEQ multiplex PCR; TCRdb keeps only in-frame clonotypes and omits some of them. The sample includes roughly 100,000 clones, less than 90% of them seen just once. The sample consisted of peripheral blood, taken on day 0 of AZD1222 vaccination. The receptors stem from an adult in good health.

This clone is a singleton in its sample. The chain recombines TRBV27 with TRBJ2-2; D possibly corresponds to TRBD1 (6 bases). V was trimmed by 3 bases and J by 6 bases, leaving 14 bases between them. The CDR3 is 15 residues long. Germline V gene lookup returns CDR1 MNHEY and CDR2 SMNVEV (reference sequence). This CDR3 reads CASSFAGRGPGELFF. The CDR3 nucleotides are TGTGCCAGCAGTTTTGCAGGCAGGGGCCCCGGGGAGCTGTTTTTT.

The CDR3 loop reads CASSVEDANEKLFF. CDR3 DNA: TGTGCCAGCAGCGTAGAGGATGCTAATGAAAAACTGTTTTTT. The V gene is TRBV9, the J gene TRBJ1-4; D remains ambiguous. The CDR3 consists of 14 residues. Deletions cut 0 bases from V and 3 bases from J, with 6 bases between. The germline CDR1 and CDR2 sequences are SGDLS and YYNGEE.

The table lists this clone with a count of one. The rearrangement joins TRBV7-6 to TRBJ1-6; TRBD1 is a possible D gene (5 bases). The V gene lost 1 base and the J gene lost 6 bases, with 13 bases spanning the gap. The CDR3 contains 16 residues. In germline, CDR1 is SGHVS, CDR2 FNYEAQ. CDR3 amino acids: CASSLGRVGSNSPLHF. In DNA form, the CDR3 reads TGTGCCAGCAGCTTAGGCAGGGTGGGGTCTAATTCACCCCTCCACTTT. Full variable domain (remainder filled in from reference TRBV7-6 and TRBJ1-6): GAGVSQSPRYKVTKRGQDVALRCDPISGHVSLYWYRQALGQGPEFLTYFNYEAQQDKSGLPNDRFSAERPEGSISTLTIQRTEQRDSAMYRCASSLGRVGSNSPLHFGNGTRLTVT.

This chain connects TRBV7-2 to TRBJ2-1; weak D call: TRBD2 (6 bases). The V gene lost 6 bases and the J gene lost 2 bases, with 11 bases spanning the gap. The CDR3 sequence is 14 residues long. Germline CDR1 and CDR2: SGHTA and FQGNSA. The CDR3 reads CASRGSSAYNEQFF. The CDR3 DNA follows: TGTGCCAGCAGGGGTTCTAGCGCCTACAATGAGCAGTTCTTC.

The chain has TRBV6-5 and TRBJ1-1; TRBD1 agrees at 7 bases. J gave up 11 bases and V 6 bases, and 12 bases lay outside the gene matches. The germline CDR1 and CDR2 sequences are MNHEY and SVGAGI. This CDR3 spans 13 amino acids. This CDR3 is CASSRTGELVAFF. The CDR3 nucleotides read TGTGCCAGCAGCCGAACAGGGGAGTTGGTGGCTTTCTTT.

This clone has just a few counts. V gene TRBV20-1 combines with J gene TRBJ2-7; D unresolved. Trimming removed 5 bases from V and 4 bases from J, with 9 bases in between. Germline values: CDR1 DFQATT, CDR2 SNEGSKA (reference sequence). CDR3 length equals 11 residues. CDR3 sequence: CSAEGLYEQYF. CDR3 sequence (DNA): TGCAGTGCTGAAGGGTTGTACGAGCAGTACTTC.

The chain joins TRBV11-2 to TRBJ2-5; D could derive from TRBD1 or TRBD2 (5 bases each). The V end was cut by 1 base, the J end by 3 bases, with 12 bases between. CDR1 and CDR2 (germline): SGHAT, FQNNGV. This CDR3 has 15 residues. CDR3 residues: CASSLGGDREETQYF. The CDR3 bases are TGTGCCAGCAGCTTAGGAGGGGACCGAGAAGAGACCCAGTACTTC.

V and J are TRBV9 and TRBJ2-3; 10 bases agree with TRBD2. The ends lost 0 bases at V and 5 bases at J; junction bases unmatched: 6. The CDR3 runs 16 residues. Germline V gene lookup returns CDR1 SGDLS and CDR2 YYNGEE. CDR3 region: CASSVGTSGALDTQYF. CDR3 DNA sequence: TGTGCCAGCAGCGTAGGTACTAGCGGGGCTCTAGATACGCAGTATTTT.

The chain couples TRBV5-6 to TRBJ1-3, with D unclear. The CDR3 totals 13 residues. Germline V lookup: CDR1 SGHDT, CDR2 YYEEEE. V lost 7 bases to trimming and J lost 2 bases, with 10 bases between them. The CDR3 DNA reads as TGTGCCAGCGCGGCGGTGGCTGGAAACACCATATATTTT. Amino acids: CASAAVAGNTIYF.